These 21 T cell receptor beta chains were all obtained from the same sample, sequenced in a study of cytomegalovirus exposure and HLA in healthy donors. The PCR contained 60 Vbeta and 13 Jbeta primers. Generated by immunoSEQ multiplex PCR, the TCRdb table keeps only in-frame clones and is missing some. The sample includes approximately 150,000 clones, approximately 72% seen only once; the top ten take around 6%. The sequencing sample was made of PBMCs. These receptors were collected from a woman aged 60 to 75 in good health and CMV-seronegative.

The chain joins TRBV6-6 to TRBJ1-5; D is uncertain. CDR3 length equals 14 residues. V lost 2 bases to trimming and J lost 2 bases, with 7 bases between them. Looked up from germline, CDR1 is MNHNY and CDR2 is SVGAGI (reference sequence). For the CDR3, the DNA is TGTGCCAGCAGTTACGGGAGGGGCAATCAGCCCCAGCATTTT. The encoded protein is CASSYGRGNQPQHF.

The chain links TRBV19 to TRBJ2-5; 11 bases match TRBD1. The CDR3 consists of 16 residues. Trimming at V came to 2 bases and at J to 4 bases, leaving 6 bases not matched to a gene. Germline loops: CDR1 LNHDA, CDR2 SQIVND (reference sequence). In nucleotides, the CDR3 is TGTGCCAGTAGTATACCGGGACAGGGGGGGGGAGAGACCCAGTACTTC. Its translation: CASSIPGQGGGETQYF.

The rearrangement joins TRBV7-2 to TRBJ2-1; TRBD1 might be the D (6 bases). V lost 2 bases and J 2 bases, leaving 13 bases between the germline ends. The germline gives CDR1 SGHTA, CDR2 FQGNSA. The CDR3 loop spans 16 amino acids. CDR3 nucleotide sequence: TGTGCCAGCAGCTTATTAAGGGGGAGCACCTACAATGAGCAGTTCTTC. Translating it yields CASSLLRGSTYNEQFF. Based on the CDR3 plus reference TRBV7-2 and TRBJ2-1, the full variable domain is GAGVSQSPSNKVTEKGKDVELRCDPISGHTALYWYRQSLGQGLEFLIYFQGNSAPDKSGLPSDRFSAERTGGSVSTLTIQRTQQEDSAVYLCASSLLRGSTYNEQFFGPGTRLTVL.

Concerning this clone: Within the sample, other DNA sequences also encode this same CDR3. Here the CDR3 reads CASSVGAGPQETQYF. CDR3 nucleotides: TGTGCCAGCAGCGTAGGGGCGGGGCCTCAAGAGACCCAGTACTTC. The V and J genes are TRBV9 and TRBJ2-5, with D perhaps matching TRBD2 (6 bases). The germline CDR1 and CDR2 sequences are SGDLS and YYNGEE. V lost 0 bases and J lost 2, with 11 bases in between. CDR3 size: 15 residues.

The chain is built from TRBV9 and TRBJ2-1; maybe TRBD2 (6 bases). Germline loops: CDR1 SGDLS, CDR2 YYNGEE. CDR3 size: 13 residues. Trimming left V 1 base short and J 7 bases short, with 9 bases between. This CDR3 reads CASSVRGNNEQFF. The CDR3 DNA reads TGTGCCAGCAGCGTACGCGGGAATAATGAGCAGTTCTTC.

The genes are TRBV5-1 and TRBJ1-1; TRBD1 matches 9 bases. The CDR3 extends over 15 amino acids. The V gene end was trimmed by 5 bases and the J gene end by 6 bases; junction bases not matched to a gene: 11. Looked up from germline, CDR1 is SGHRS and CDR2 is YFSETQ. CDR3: CASSSYRGRRSEAFF. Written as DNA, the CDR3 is TGCGCCAGCAGTTCCTACAGGGGGCGAAGGTCTGAAGCTTTCTTT.

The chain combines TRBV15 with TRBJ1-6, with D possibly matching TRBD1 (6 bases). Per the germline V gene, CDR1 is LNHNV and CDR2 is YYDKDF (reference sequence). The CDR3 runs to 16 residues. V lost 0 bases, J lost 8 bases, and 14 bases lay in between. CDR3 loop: CATSRDYRVGDSPLHF. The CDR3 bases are TGTGCCACCAGCAGAGATTACAGGGTTGGTGATTCACCCCTCCACTTT. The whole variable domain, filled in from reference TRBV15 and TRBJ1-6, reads DAMVIQNPRYQVTQFGKPVTLSCSQTLNHNVMYWYQQKSSQAPKLLFHYYDKDFNNEADTPDNFQSRRPNTSFCFLDIRSPGLGDTAMYLCATSRDYRVGDSPLHFGNGTRLTVT.

As DNA, the CDR3 is TGTGCCAGCAGTGAATCCCGGCCTAGCGAGGTCACCGGGGAGCTGTTTTTT. It translates to CASSESRPSEVTGELFF. The gene calls are TRBV2 and TRBJ2-2, with D maybe TRBD2 (6 bases). V was clipped by 2 bases and J by 4 bases, with 17 bases between them. The CDR3 runs 17 residues. Looked up from germline, CDR1 is SNHLY and CDR2 is FYNNEI.

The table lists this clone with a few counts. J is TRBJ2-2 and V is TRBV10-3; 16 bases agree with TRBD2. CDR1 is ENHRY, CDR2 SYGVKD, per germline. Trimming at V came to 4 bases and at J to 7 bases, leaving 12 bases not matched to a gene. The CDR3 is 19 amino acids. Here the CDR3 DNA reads TGTGCCATCAGTGCGGCGGGACTAGCGGGAGGGCCGTTAGACGGGGAGCTGTTTTTT. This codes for CAISAAGLAGGPLDGELFF.

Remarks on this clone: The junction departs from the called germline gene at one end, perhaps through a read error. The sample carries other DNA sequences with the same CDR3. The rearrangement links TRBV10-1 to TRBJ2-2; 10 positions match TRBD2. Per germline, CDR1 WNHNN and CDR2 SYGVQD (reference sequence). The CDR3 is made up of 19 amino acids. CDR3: CASSGGVLAGRGDTGELFF. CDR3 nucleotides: TGCGCCAGCAGTGGAGGGGTACTAGCGGGGAGGGGCGACACCGGGGAGTTGTTTTTT.

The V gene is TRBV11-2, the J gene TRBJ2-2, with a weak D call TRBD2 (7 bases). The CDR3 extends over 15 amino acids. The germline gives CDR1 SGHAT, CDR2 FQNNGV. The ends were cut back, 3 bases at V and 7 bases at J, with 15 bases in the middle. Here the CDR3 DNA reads TGTGCCAGCAGCTTCAGTGGGGGGGCAGGCGGGGAGCTGTTTTTT. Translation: CASSFSGGAGGELFF.

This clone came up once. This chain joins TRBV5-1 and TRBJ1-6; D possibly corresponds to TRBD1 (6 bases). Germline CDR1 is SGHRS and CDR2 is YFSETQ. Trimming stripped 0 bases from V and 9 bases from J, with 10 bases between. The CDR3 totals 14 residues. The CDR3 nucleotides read TGCGCCAGCAGCTTGGGCAGGGGTGGTTCACCCCTCCACTTT. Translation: CASSLGRGGSPLHF.

CDR3 loop: CASSLADRDNTEAFF. The DNA for the CDR3 is TGTGCCAGCAGCTTGGCCGACCGGGATAACACTGAAGCTTTCTTT. V gene TRBV5-8 combines with J gene TRBJ1-1; no firm D call. With 0 bases removed from V and 2 bases from J, the gap between germline ends came to 11 bases. From germline, CDR1 is SGHTS and CDR2 YDEGEE. This CDR3 is built from 15 residues.

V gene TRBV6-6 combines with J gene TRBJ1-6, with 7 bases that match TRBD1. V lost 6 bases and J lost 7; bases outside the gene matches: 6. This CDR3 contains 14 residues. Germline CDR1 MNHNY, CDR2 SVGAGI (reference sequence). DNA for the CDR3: TGTGCCAGCAGGAGACAGGGAATCAATTCACCCCTCCACTTT. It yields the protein CASRRQGINSPLHF.

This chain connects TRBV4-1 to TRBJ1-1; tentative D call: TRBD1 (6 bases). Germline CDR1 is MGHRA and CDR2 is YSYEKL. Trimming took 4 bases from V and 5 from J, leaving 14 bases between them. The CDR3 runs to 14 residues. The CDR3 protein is CASSRIGGDTEAFF. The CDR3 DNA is TGCGCCAGCAGCCGGATAGGGGGAGATACTGAAGCTTTCTTT.

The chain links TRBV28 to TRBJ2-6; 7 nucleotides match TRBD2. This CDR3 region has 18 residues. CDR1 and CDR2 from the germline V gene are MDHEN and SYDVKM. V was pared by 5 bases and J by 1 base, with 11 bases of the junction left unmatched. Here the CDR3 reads CASSARAGRVSGANVLTF. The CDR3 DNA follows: TGTGCCAGCAGTGCCCGAGCGGGACGGGTTTCTGGGGCCAACGTCCTGACTTTC.

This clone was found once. CDR3: CASSSEGRGLGGYTF. DNA of the CDR3: TGTGCCAGCAGCTCCGAGGGCAGGGGGCTGGGTGGCTACACCTTC. The J gene is TRBJ1-2, the V gene TRBV7-9; 8 nucleotides align to TRBD1. V lost 4 bases, J lost 7 bases, and 11 bases stayed unmatched. Per germline, CDR1 SEHNR and CDR2 FQNEAQ (reference sequence). CDR3 length: 15 residues. Combining the CDR3 with reference TRBV7-9 and TRBJ1-2 gives the whole variable domain DTGVSQNPRHKITKRGQNVTFRCDPISEHNRLYWYRQTLGQGPEFLTYFQNEAQLEKSRLLSDRFSAERPKGSFSTLEIQRTEQGDSAMYLCASSSEGRGLGGYTFGSGTRLTVV.

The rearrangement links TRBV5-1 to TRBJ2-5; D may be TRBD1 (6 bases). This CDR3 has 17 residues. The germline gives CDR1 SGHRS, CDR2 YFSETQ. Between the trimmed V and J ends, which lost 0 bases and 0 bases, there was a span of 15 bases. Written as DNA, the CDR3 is TGCGCCAGCAGCTTGGCCTACCGGGCAGGGGACCAAGAGACCCAGTACTTC. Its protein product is CASSLAYRAGDQETQYF.

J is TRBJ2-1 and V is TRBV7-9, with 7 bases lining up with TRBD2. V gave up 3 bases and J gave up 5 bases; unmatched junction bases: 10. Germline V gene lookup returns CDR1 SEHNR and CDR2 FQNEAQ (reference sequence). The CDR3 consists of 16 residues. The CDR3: CASSLAGVRGNNEQFF. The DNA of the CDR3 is TGTGCCAGCAGCTTGGCGGGGGTTAGGGGAAACAATGAGCAGTTCTTC.

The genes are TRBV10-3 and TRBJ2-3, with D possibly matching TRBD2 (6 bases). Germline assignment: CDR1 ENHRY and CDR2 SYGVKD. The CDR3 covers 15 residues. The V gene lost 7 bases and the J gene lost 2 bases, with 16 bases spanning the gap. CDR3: CAITAGTGDTDTQYF. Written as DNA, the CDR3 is TGTGCCATCACCGCCGGGACGGGAGACACAGATACGCAGTATTTT.

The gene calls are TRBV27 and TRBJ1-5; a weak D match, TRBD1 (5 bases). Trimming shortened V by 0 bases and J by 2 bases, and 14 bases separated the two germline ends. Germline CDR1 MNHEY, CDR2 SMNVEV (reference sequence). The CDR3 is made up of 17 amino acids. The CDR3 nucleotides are TGTGCCAGCAGTTTATCGGGTAGGGGTGGGCGCAATCAGCCCCAGCATTTT. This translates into CASSLSGRGGRNQPQHF.